In this sample, the clone carrying this TCR beta chain turned up many times. Antigen specificity is unknown. Time point in this sample: sample taken at primary tumor resection. Sequencing of whole RNA from tumor, nontumor lung or frozen PBMC involved no sorting. These data belong to a study of spatial heterogeneity in lung cancer. The germline gives CDR1 DFQATT, CDR2 SNEGSKA (reference sequence). The CDR3 totals 15 residues. Trimming took 4 bases from V and 4 from J, leaving 19 bases between them. TCRdb ran MiXCR on the 5' RACE reads and lists one entry per CDR3 protein. The data hold tens of thousands of distinct CDR3 sequences, with 10% to 15% observed a single time. Points from the study as a whole: At resection, ubiquitous expanded tumor TCRs appeared in blood more than at follow-up.

The TCR was taken from a male donor with early-stage non-small cell lung cancer. The rearrangement links TRBV20-1 to TRBJ1-2; possibly TRBD1 for D (6 bases). Sequenced here: PBMCs, sampled at surgery. DNA of the CDR3: TGCAGTGCTAAGTCACAGGGCATAGCGTCCTATGGCTACACCTTC. Translating it yields CSAKSQGIASYGYTF.